These 11 T cell receptor beta chains came from one sample sequenced in a study of control samples from healthy donors and cancer patients. Using immunoSEQ multiplex PCR, the repertoire was profiled, and TCRdb retains in-frame clones only, with some absent. The table shows 110,000 to 150,000 clones, with around 94% occurring only once. The sequenced sample consisted of blood. The receptors here all came from a man aged 35 to 55 in good health.

The genes are TRBV12-5 and TRBJ2-7; D remains unclear. V gave up 6 bases and J gave up 3 bases, with 3 bases separating them. Germline values: CDR1 LGHNT, CDR2 FRNRAP. This CDR3 spans 10 amino acids. The chain's CDR3 is CASGLYEQYF. The CDR3 DNA sequence: TGTGCTAGTGGCCTCTACGAGCAGTACTTC.

This sequence joins TRBV6-1 and TRBJ1-4; 7 bases line up with TRBD1. The CDR3 consists of 15 residues. V lost 3 bases, J lost 3 bases, and 4 bases stayed unmatched. Per the germline V gene, CDR1 is MNHNS and CDR2 is SASEGT. The CDR3 coding sequence is TGTGCCAGCAGTGAGGCACAGGGGTCTAATGAAAAACTGTTTTTT. Its translation is CASSEAQGSNEKLFF.

The gene calls are TRBV9 and TRBJ1-5; D remains unclear. The CDR3 covers 15 residues. Trimming took 0 bases from V and 0 from J, leaving 7 bases between them. Germline CDR1 SGDLS, CDR2 YYNGEE. This CDR3 reads CASSVEGSSNQPQHF. CDR3 DNA: TGTGCCAGCAGCGTAGAGGGCAGTAGCAATCAGCCCCAGCATTTT.

V is TRBV19 and J is TRBJ1-1; D remains unclear. The CDR3 has 13 residues. V was shortened by 3 bases and J by 1 base, with 6 bases between the two germline ends. Germline CDR1 LNHDA, CDR2 SQIVND (reference sequence). CDR3 loop: CASSIQPNTEAFF. In DNA form, the CDR3 reads TGTGCCAGTAGTATCCAGCCGAACACTGAAGCTTTCTTT.

The V and J genes are TRBV30 and TRBJ1-2; possibly TRBD1 for D (5 bases). The ends were cut back, 0 bases at V and 6 bases at J, with 8 bases in the middle. This CDR3 has 12 amino acids. Germline CDR1 reads GTSNPN; CDR2 reads SVGIG (reference sequence). The CDR3 nucleotides read TGTGCCTGGAGTGTACAGGCGGATGGCTACACCTTC. It encodes CAWSVQADGYTF.

The chain is built from TRBV6-2 or TRBV6-3 and TRBJ2-7, with a possible D match to TRBD2 (5 bases). Trimming stripped 0 bases from V and 12 bases from J, with 12 bases between. The CDR3 is 12 residues long. Germline V gene data show CDR1 as MNHEY and CDR2 as SVGEGT. The CDR3 nucleotides read TGTGCCAGCAGTTACTCGACGGGGATAGTGTACTTC. Translation gives CASSYSTGIVYF.

The CDR3 nucleotides are TGTGCCTGGAGTTCAACAACCGAGCAGTACTTC. Protein sequence: CAWSSTTEQYF. V and J are TRBV30 and TRBJ2-7; D unresolved. With 2 bases removed from V and 6 bases from J, the gap between germline ends came to 8 bases. CDR3 length: 11 residues. Germline CDR1 and CDR2: GTSNPN and SVGIG (reference sequence). Variable domain in full (rest from reference TRBV30 and TRBJ2-7): SQTIHQWPATLVQPVGSPLSLECTVEGTSNPNLYWYRQAAGRGLQLLFYSVGIGQISSEVPQNLSASRPQDRQFILSSKKLLLSDSGFYLCAWSSTTEQYFGPGTRLTVT.

The chain couples TRBV2 to TRBJ2-2; D might be TRBD1 (6 bases). Germline lookup yields CDR1 SNHLY and CDR2 FYNNEI. V lost 6 bases and J 2 bases, leaving 10 bases between the germline ends. The CDR3 runs 14 residues. This chain's CDR3 is CASSQDRNTGELFF. The DNA for the CDR3 is TGTGCCAGCAGCCAGGACAGAAACACCGGGGAGCTGTTTTTT.

This clone was counted between two and nine times. The chain employs TRBV5-6 and TRBJ1-2, with TRBD1 as a possible D gene (5 bases). Germline-derived CDR1 and CDR2 are SGHDT and YYEEEE. The ends were cut back, 2 bases at V and 4 bases at J, with 9 bases in the middle. The CDR3 sequence is 13 residues long. This CDR3 is CASSFGGTYGYTF. The CDR3 DNA follows: TGTGCCAGCAGCTTTGGGGGGACCTATGGCTACACCTTC.

The chain recombines TRBV7-9 with TRBJ1-2, with D unclear. The CDR3 sequence is 14 residues long. V lost 4 bases and J lost 0, with 9 bases in between. Germline V gene lookup returns CDR1 SEHNR and CDR2 FQNEAQ (reference sequence). Written as DNA, the CDR3 is TGTGCCAGCAGCTCGCTGGGAGCTAACTATGGCTACACCTTC. Translation: CASSSLGANYGYTF.

The genes are TRBV13 and TRBJ1-6, with D unclear. Germline CDR1 PRHDT, CDR2 FYEKMQ (reference sequence). This CDR3 is built from 17 residues. Trimming removed 2 bases from V and 2 bases from J, with 13 bases in between. The CDR3 DNA follows: TGTGCCAGCAGCTTATGGGTGGCGTCGGCCTATAATTCACCCCTCCACTTT. Translating it yields CASSLWVASAYNSPLHF.